Presented here are 6 T cell receptor beta chains from one specimen sequenced in a study of control samples from healthy donors and cancer patients. Produced via immunoSEQ multiplex PCR; TCRdb's table is partial and in-frame only. The profile shows some 140,000 clones, around 95% of them singletons. The sequenced sample consisted of blood. The receptors derive from a man aged 35-49 years in good health.

The CDR3 loop reads CASKDRPGGYTF. CDR3 DNA sequence: TGTGCCAGCAAGGACAGACCAGGAGGCTACACCTTC. This chain connects TRBV25-1 to TRBJ1-2; tentatively, D is TRBD1 (6 bases). CDR3 size: 12 residues. V was trimmed by 7 bases and J by 8 bases, leaving 14 bases between them. The germline CDR1 and CDR2 sequences are MGHDK and SYGVNS.

The chain's CDR3 is CASSLVDRSTDTQYF. DNA of the CDR3: TGTGCCAGCAGCTTAGTAGACAGGTCCACAGATACGCAGTATTTT. This sequence joins TRBV7-2 and TRBJ2-3; possible D gene TRBD1, 6 bases. The germline V gene encodes CDR1 SGHTA and CDR2 FQGNSA. The CDR3 runs 15 residues. Trimming shortened V by 1 base and J by 2 bases, and 10 bases separated the two germline ends.

V gene TRBV5-6 combines with J gene TRBJ1-2; possibly TRBD1 for D (6 bases). CDR1 SGHDT and CDR2 YYEEEE come from the germline V gene. The CDR3 has 13 residues. V lost 3 bases and J 3 bases, leaving 9 bases between the germline ends. The CDR3 bases are TGTGCCAGCAGCTACGGGACACACTATGGCTACACCTTC. This sequence encodes CASSYGTHYGYTF.

About this clone itself: The sample has other DNA sequences that encode this CDR3 too. The chain links TRBV24-1 to TRBJ2-3, with D maybe TRBD2 (6 bases). The CDR3 has 15 amino acids. V shed 0 bases and J shed 2 bases, with 8 bases lying between them. Looked up from germline, CDR1 is KGHDR and CDR2 is SFDVKD. Written as DNA, the CDR3 is TGTGCCACCAGTGATTTGGGCGGGGCCACAGATACGCAGTATTTT. Protein sequence: CATSDLGGATDTQYF.

The chain has TRBV5-4 and TRBJ1-1, with D unclear. V dropped 2 bases and J dropped 10 bases, with 12 bases sitting between them. Germline CDR1 is SGHNT and CDR2 is YYREEE (reference sequence). The CDR3 spans 12 residues. The CDR3 region has the DNA TGTGCCAGCAGCTTTGGTAGTGGTGGAGCTTTCTTT. Translated, it gives CASSFGSGGAFF.

The gene calls are TRBV5-4 and TRBJ2-7; 8 bases agree with TRBD2. Germline loops: CDR1 SGHNT, CDR2 YYREEE (reference sequence). Trimming at V came to 4 bases and at J to 5 bases, leaving 14 bases not matched to a gene. The CDR3 has 16 residues. For the CDR3, the DNA is TGTGCCAGCAGCAAGTATCTAGCGGGTGCTCCTAACGAGCAGTACTTC. It codes for CASSKYLAGAPNEQYF.